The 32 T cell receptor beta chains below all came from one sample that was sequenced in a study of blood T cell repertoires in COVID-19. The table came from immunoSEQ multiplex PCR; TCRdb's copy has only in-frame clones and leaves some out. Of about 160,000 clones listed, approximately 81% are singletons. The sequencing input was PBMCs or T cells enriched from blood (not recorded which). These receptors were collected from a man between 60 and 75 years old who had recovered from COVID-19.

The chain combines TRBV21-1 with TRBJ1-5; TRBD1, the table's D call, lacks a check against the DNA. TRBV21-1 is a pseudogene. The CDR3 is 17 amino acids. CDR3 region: CASRPRQGQYSNQPQHF. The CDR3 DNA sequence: TGTGCCAGCAGGCCTCGACAGGGCCAATATAGCAATCAGCCCCAGCATTTT.

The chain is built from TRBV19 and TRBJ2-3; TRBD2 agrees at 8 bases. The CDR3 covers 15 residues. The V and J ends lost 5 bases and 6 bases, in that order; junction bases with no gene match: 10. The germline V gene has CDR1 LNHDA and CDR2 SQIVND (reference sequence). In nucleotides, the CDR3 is TGTGCCAGTAGTCCCCCCGGGACTAGAGGCGATACGCAGTATTTT. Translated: CASSPPGTRGDTQYF. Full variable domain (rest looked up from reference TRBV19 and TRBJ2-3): DGGITQSPKYLFRKEGQNVTLSCEQNLNHDAMYWYRQDPGQGLRLIYYSQIVNDFQKGDIAEGYSVSREKKESFPLTVTSAQKNPTAFYLCASSPPGTRGDTQYFGPGTRLTVL.

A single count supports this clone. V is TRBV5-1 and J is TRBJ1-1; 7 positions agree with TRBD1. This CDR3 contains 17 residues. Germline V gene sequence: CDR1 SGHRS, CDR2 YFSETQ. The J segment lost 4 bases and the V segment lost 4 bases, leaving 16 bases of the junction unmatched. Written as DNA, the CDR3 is TGCGCCAGCAGCCCAACTCCGAGCCGGCAGGGGGTCACTGAAGCTTTCTTT. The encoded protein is CASSPTPSRQGVTEAFF.

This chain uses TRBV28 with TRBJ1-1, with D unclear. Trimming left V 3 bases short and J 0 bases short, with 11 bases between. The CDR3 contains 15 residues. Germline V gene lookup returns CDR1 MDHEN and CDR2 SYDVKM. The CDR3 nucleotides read TGTGCCAGCAGTTTCCAGACGGCGGTGAACACTGAAGCTTTCTTT. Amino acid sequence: CASSFQTAVNTEAFF.

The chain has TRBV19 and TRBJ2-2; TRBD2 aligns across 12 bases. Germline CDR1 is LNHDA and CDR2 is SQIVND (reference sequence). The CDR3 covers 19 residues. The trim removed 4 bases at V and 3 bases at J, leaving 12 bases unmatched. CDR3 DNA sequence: TGTGCCAGTAGTAGAAACGAACTGGCTAGCGGGAGGGACACCGGGGAGCTGTTTTTT. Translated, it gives CASSRNELASGRDTGELFF.

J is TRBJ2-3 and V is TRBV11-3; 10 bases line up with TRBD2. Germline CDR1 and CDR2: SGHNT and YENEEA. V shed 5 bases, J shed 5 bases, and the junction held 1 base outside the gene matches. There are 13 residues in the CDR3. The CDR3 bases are TGTGCCAGCAGCCCTAGCGGGGGAGATACGCAGTATTTT. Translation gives CASSPSGGDTQYF.

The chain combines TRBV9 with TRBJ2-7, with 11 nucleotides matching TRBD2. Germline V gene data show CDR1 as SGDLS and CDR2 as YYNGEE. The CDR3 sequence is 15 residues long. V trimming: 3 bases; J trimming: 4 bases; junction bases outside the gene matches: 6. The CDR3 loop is CASSGIAGGPYEQYF. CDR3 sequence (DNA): TGTGCCAGCAGCGGCATAGCGGGAGGGCCGTACGAGCAGTACTTC.

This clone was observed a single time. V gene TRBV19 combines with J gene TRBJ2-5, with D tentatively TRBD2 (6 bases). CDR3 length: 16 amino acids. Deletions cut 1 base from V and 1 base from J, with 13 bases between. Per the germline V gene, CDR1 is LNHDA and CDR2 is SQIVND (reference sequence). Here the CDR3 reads CASSIVTGDPQETQYF. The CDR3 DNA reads TGTGCCAGTAGTATAGTAACGGGGGACCCCCAAGAGACCCAGTACTTC.

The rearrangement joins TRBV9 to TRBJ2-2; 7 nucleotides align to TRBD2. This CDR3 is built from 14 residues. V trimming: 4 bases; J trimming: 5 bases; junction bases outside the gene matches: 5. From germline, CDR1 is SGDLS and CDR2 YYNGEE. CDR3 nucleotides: TGTGCCAGCAGCCCAGGACTAGTGACCGGGGAGCTGTTTTTT. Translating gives CASSPGLVTGELFF.

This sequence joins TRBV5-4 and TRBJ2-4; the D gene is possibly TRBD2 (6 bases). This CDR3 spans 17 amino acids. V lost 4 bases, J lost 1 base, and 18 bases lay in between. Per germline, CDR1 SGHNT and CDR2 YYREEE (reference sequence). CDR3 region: CASSARGGASAKNIQYF. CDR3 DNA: TGTGCCAGCAGCGCCCGGGGCGGGGCTTCGGCCAAAAACATTCAGTACTTC.

CDR3: CASSADTDTQYF. The CDR3 nucleotides are TGTGCCAGCAGTGCAGACACAGATACGCAGTATTTT. V gene TRBV28 combines with J gene TRBJ2-3, with no clear D. V lost 5 bases to trimming and J lost 2 bases, with 5 bases between them. CDR3 length: 12 residues. Germline-derived CDR1 and CDR2 are MDHEN and SYDVKM.

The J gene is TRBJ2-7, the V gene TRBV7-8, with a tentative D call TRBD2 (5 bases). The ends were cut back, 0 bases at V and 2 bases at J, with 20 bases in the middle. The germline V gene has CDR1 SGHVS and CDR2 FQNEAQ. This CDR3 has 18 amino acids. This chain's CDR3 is CASSLASLFRDPAYEQYF. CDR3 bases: TGTGCCAGCAGCTTAGCCTCGCTGTTCCGGGATCCGGCCTACGAGCAGTACTTC.

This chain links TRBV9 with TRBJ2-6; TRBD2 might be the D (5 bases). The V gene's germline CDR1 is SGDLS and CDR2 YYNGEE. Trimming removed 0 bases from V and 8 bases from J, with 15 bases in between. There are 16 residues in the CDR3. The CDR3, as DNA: TGTGCCAGCAGCGTAGACTGGACTCCATCCTCCAACGTCCTGACTTTC. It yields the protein CASSVDWTPSSNVLTF.

This chain's CDR3 is CASSLRGRNYGYTF. As DNA, the CDR3 is TGTGCCAGCAGCCTCAGGGGGCGGAACTATGGCTACACCTTC. This chain uses TRBV5-6 with TRBJ1-2, with TRBD1 matching 8 bases. The CDR3 is 14 amino acids. Germline lookup yields CDR1 SGHDT and CDR2 YYEEEE. The trim removed 4 bases at V and 2 bases at J, leaving 4 bases unmatched.

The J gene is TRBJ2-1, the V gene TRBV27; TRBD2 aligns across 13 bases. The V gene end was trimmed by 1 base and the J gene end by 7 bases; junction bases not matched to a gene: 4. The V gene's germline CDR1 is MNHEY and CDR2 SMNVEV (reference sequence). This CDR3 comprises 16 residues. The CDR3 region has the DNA TGTGCCAGCAGTTTATTAGGACTAGCGGGAGAAAATGAGCAGTTCTTC. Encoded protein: CASSLLGLAGENEQFF.

The CDR3 sequence: CAWRTSGTDTQYF. CDR3 bases: TGTGCCTGGAGAACTAGCGGGACAGATACGCAGTATTTT. The chain links TRBV30 to TRBJ2-3, with 9 bases identical to TRBD2. CDR3 length: 13 amino acids. The germline CDR1 and CDR2 sequences are GTSNPN and SVGIG (reference sequence). J was trimmed by 3 bases and V by 3 bases; bases with no gene match: 1. Full variable domain (outside the CDR3, taken from reference TRBV30 and TRBJ2-3): SQTIHQWPATLVQPVGSPLSLECTVEGTSNPNLYWYRQAAGRGLQLLFYSVGIGQISSEVPQNLSASRPQDRQFILSSKKLLLSDSGFYLCAWRTSGTDTQYFGPGTRLTVL.

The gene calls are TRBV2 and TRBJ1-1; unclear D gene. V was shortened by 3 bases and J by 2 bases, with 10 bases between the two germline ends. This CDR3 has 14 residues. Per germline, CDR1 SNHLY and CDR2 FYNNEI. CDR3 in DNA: TGTGCCAGCAGTGAGCCAGACTTTAACACTGAAGCTTTCTTT. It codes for CASSEPDFNTEAFF.

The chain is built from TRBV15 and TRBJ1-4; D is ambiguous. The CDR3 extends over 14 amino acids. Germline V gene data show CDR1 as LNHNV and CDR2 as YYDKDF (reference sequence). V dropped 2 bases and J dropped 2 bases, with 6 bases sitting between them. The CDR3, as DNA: TGTGCCACCAGCAGAAGTCAGACTAATGAAAAACTGTTTTTT. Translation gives CATSRSQTNEKLFF.

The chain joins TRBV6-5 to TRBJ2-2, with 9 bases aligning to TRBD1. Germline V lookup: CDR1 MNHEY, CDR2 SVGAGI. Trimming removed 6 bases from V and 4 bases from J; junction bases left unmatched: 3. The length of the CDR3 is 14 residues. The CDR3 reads CASRKDRGTGELFF. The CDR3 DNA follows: TGTGCCAGCAGAAAGGACAGGGGCACCGGGGAGCTGTTTTTT.

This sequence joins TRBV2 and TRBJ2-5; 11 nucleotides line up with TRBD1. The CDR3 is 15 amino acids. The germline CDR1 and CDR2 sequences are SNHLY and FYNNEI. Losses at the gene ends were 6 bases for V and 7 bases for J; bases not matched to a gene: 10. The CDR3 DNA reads TGTGCCAGCAGCCCCCCGGGACAGGGGGTTGGGACCCAGTACTTC. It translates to CASSPPGQGVGTQYF.

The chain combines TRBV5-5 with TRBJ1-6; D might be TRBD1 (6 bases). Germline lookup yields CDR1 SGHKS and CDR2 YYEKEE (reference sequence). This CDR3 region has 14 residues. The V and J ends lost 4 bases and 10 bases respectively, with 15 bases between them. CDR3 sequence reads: CASSPDLRGSPLHF. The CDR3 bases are TGTGCCAGCAGCCCGGACCTGAGGGGGTCACCCCTCCACTTT.

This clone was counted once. The DNA of the CDR3 is TGTGCCAGCAGTGAAGAGGGGGGACAGGGAAATTCACCCCTCCACTTT. Translation gives CASSEEGGQGNSPLHF. This chain uses TRBV2 with TRBJ1-6; TRBD1 matches 9 bases. Trimming cost V 1 base and J 7 bases; bases outside gene matches: 5. Germline lookup yields CDR1 SNHLY and CDR2 FYNNEI. The CDR3 runs to 16 residues.

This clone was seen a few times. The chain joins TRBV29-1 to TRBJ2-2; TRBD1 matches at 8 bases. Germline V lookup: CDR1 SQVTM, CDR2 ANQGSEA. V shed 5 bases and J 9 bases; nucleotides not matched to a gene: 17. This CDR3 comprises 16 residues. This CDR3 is CSVTTPGWTGSRELFF. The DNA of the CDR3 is TGCAGCGTTACGACACCGGGCTGGACAGGGTCGCGGGAGCTGTTTTTT.

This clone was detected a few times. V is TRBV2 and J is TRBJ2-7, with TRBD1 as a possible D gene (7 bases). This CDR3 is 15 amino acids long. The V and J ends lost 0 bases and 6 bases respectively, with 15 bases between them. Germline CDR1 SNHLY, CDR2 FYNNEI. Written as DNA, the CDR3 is TGTGCCAGCAGTGAAGCCAGGGGGGAGTTAAGCGAGCAGTACTTC. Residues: CASSEARGELSEQYF.

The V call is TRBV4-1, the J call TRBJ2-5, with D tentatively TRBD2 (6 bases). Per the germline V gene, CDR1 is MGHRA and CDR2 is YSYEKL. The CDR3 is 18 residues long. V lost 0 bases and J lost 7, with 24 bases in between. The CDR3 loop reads CASSQDLDSGNIEGTQYF. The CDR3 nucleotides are TGCGCCAGCAGCCAAGATCTGGATAGCGGAAACATCGAGGGGACCCAGTACTTC.

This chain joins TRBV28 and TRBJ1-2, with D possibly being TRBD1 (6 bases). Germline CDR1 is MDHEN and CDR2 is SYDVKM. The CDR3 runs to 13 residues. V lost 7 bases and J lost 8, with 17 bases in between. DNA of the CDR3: TGTGCCAGCACCCCTGGGACAACGGGAGGCTACACCTTC. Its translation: CASTPGTTGGYTF.

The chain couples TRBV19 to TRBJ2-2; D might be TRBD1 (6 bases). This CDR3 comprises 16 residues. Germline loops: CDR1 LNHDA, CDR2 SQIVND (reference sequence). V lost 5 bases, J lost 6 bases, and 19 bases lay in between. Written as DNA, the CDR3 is TGTGCCAGTAGTCCGAAGGGGGTCTTAGGCGCCGGGGAGCTGTTTTTT. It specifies CASSPKGVLGAGELFF.

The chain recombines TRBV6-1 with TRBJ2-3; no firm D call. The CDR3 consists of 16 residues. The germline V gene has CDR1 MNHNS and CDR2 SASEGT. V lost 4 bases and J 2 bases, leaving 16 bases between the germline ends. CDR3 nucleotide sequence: TGTGCCAGCAGTGTGAGACAACCAAGATTCACAGATACGCAGTATTTT. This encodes CASSVRQPRFTDTQYF.

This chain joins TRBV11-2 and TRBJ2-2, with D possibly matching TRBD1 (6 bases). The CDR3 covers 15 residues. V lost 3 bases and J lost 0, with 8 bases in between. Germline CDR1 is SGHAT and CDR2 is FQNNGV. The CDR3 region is CASSLGAPNTGELFF. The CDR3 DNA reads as TGTGCCAGCAGCTTGGGGGCGCCGAACACCGGGGAGCTGTTTTTT.

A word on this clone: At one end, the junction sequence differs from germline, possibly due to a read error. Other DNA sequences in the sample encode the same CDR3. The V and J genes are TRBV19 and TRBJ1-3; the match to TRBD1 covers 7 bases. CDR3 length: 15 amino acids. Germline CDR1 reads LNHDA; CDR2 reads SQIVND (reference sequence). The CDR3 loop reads CASRILDRAGNTIYF. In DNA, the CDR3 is TGTGCTAGTAGGATCCTCGACAGGGCTGGAAACACCATATATTTT. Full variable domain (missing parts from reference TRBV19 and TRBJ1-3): DGGITQSPKYLFRKEGQNVTLSCEQNLNHDAMYWYRQDPGQGLRLIYYSQIVNDFQKGDIAEGYSVSREKKESFPLTVTSAQKNPTAFYLCASRILDRAGNTIYFGEGSWLTVV.

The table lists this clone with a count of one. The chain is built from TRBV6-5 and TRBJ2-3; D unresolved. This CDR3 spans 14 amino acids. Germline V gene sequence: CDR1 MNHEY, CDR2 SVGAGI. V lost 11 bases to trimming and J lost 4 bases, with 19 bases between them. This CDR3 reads CAVGFSTKSDTQYF. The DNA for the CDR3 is TGTGCCGTCGGTTTCTCCACTAAATCAGATACGCAGTATTTT.

This chain's CDR3 is CASSYSSVGLGHEQFF. The CDR3 DNA follows: TGTGCCAGCAGTTATTCGTCGGTGGGACTAGGCCATGAGCAGTTCTTC. The gene calls are TRBV6-5 and TRBJ2-1, with 8 bases matching TRBD2. Trimming removed 3 bases from V and 8 bases from J; junction bases left unmatched: 12. From germline, CDR1 is MNHEY and CDR2 SVGAGI. This CDR3 has 16 residues.